Below are 24 T cell receptor beta chains sequenced from a single sample in a study of T cells in localized non-small cell lung cancer. Generated by immunoSEQ multiplex PCR, the TCRdb table keeps only in-frame clones and is missing some. The table has 15,000 to 20,000 clones, more than 65% seen once. Sequenced here: peripheral blood, sampled before any cancer treatment. These receptors all come from a male donor at least 60 years old with stage I lung adenocarcinoma.

The chain links TRBV30 to TRBJ2-2; TRBD2 matches 12 bases. V dropped 0 bases and J dropped 1; count of bases not matched to a gene: 3. The CDR3 is 17 amino acids. Germline values: CDR1 GTSNPN, CDR2 SVGIG (reference sequence). The CDR3 DNA reads TGTGCCTGGAGTGTATTACTAGCGGGGGGGAACACCGGGGAGCTGTTTTTT. Its translation is CAWSVLLAGGNTGELFF.

The chain combines TRBV6-1 with TRBJ2-3, with 11 bases fitting TRBD1. Per the germline V gene, CDR1 is MNHNS and CDR2 is SASEGT. After removal of 2 bases from V and 1 base from J, the junction contained 2 bases not matched to a gene. The CDR3 is 16 residues long. In DNA form, the CDR3 reads TGTGCCAGCAGTGAAACGGGACAGGGGGGCACAGATACGCAGTATTTT. It encodes CASSETGQGGTDTQYF.

CDR3 bases: TGTGCCAGCAGCTTAGCATTAGGAGCGGGAGGGCCGGTAGATACGCAGTATTTT. Translation: CASSLALGAGGPVDTQYF. V usage is TRBV7-2 and J usage is TRBJ2-3; TRBD2 aligns across 10 bases. The CDR3 covers 18 residues. Germline trimming cut 0 bases from V and 5 bases from J; bases unmatched to any gene: 11. Germline V gene sequence: CDR1 SGHTA, CDR2 FQGNSA.

The CDR3: CASGPNYGYTF. The CDR3 DNA sequence: TGTGCCAGTGGGCCTAACTATGGCTACACCTTC. The chain links TRBV6-4 to TRBJ1-2; D is unresolved. Germline V gene data show CDR1 as MRHNA and CDR2 as SNTAGT. Trimming removed 9 bases at V and 0 bases at J, with 5 bases between. The length of the CDR3 is 11 residues.

The rearrangement uses TRBV5-8 and TRBJ1-6; 8 nucleotides line up with TRBD1. V was clipped by 3 bases and J by 7 bases; unmatched bases: 6. Germline loops: CDR1 SGHTS, CDR2 YDEGEE. The CDR3 contains 15 residues. The CDR3 coding sequence is TGTGCCAGCAGCTCGGGGACAGGCTACAATTCACCCCTCCACTTT. Its translation is CASSSGTGYNSPLHF.

This clone was counted a few times. The V call is TRBV6-5, the J call TRBJ1-5; perhaps TRBD1 as D (5 bases). Germline CDR1 is MNHEY and CDR2 is SVGAGI. CDR3 size: 14 residues. Trimming took off 0 bases at V and 2 bases at J, with 5 bases between the two ends. CDR3 sequence: CASSYSGGNQPQHF. CDR3 coding DNA: TGTGCCAGCAGTTACTCAGGGGGCAATCAGCCCCAGCATTTT.

This clone showed up just a few times. The chain links TRBV4-2 to TRBJ2-2; 8 bases match TRBD1. The CDR3 is made up of 17 amino acids. Germline lookup yields CDR1 LGHNA and CDR2 YNFKEQ. Germline trimming cut 0 bases from V and 7 bases from J; bases unmatched to any gene: 10. The CDR3 region is CASSQELGRQGSGELFF. CDR3 in DNA: TGTGCCAGCAGCCAAGAATTAGGCCGACAGGGGAGCGGGGAGCTGTTTTTT.

The chain recombines TRBV2 with TRBJ2-2; 9 positions agree with TRBD1. In germline, CDR1 is SNHLY, CDR2 FYNNEI. Losses at the gene ends were 5 bases for V and 1 base for J; bases not matched to a gene: 2. The CDR3 runs to 15 residues. The CDR3 spells CASSPDRGNTGELFF. The CDR3 DNA reads TGTGCCAGCAGTCCGGACAGGGGGAACACCGGGGAGCTGTTTTTT.

The chain combines TRBV5-1 with TRBJ1-1; D not certain. V was cut by 0 bases and J by 2 bases, with 8 bases left in between. Germline V lookup: CDR1 SGHRS, CDR2 YFSETQ. This CDR3 has 14 amino acids. The CDR3 DNA reads as TGCGCCAGCAGCTTGGAATCCAGAAACACTGAAGCTTTCTTT. This sequence encodes CASSLESRNTEAFF. The full variable domain, completed using reference TRBV5-1 and TRBJ1-1, is KAGVTQTPRYLIKTRGQQVTLSCSPISGHRSVSWYQQTPGQGLQFLFEYFSETQRNKGNFPGRFSGRQFSNSRSEMNVSTLELGDSALYLCASSLESRNTEAFFGQGTRLTVV.

V usage is TRBV5-1 and J usage is TRBJ1-4; D is unclear. V was trimmed by 4 bases and J by 8 bases, leaving 12 bases between them. This CDR3 is built from 13 residues. Germline loops: CDR1 SGHRS, CDR2 YFSETQ. The CDR3: CASSPGGWEKLFF. Written as DNA, the CDR3 is TGCGCCAGCAGCCCGGGCGGTTGGGAAAAACTGTTTTTT.

This clone came up a few times. The chain recombines TRBV13 with TRBJ1-5; 8 bases are shared with TRBD1. Germline-derived CDR1 and CDR2 are PRHDT and FYEKMQ (reference sequence). CDR3 length: 13 residues. The V gene end was trimmed by 5 bases and the J gene end by 4 bases; junction bases not matched to a gene: 1. CDR3 coding DNA: TGTGCCAGCAGCGGACAGGGTAATCAGCCCCAGCATTTT. Translated: CASSGQGNQPQHF.

V and J are TRBV20-1 and TRBJ2-3; D is unresolved. This CDR3 contains 11 residues. Germline CDR1 reads DFQATT; CDR2 reads SNEGSKA (reference sequence). Trimming cost V 5 bases and J 4 bases, with 7 bases left between them. The CDR3 nucleotides read TGCAGTGCTCGGATGTCAGATACGCAGTATTTT. This sequence encodes CSARMSDTQYF.

The chain joins TRBV29-1 to TRBJ2-6, with no clear D. The CDR3 is 17 amino acids. Looked up from germline, CDR1 is SQVTM and CDR2 is ANQGSEA. Deletions cut 5 bases from V and 5 bases from J, with 22 bases between. CDR3 in amino acids: CSVWQPRIQSRANVLTF. The DNA of the CDR3 is TGCAGCGTTTGGCAGCCACGCATACAAAGTCGGGCCAACGTCCTGACTTTC. The full variable domain, completed using reference TRBV29-1 and TRBJ2-6, is SAVISQKPSRDICQRGTSLTIQCQVDSQVTMMFWYRQQPGQSLTLIATANQGSEATYESGFVIDKFPISRPNLTFSTLTVSNMSPEDSSIYLCSVWQPRIQSRANVLTFGAGSRLTVL.

The V call is TRBV7-8, the J call TRBJ2-7, with 10 positions matching TRBD2. The CDR3 is 14 amino acids. CDR1 is SGHVS and CDR2 is FQNEAQ in the germline V gene. Trimming removed 6 bases from V and 4 bases from J; junction bases left unmatched: 6. DNA for the CDR3: TGTGCCAGCAGACTAGCGGGACTTGAGTACGAGCAGTACTTC. It codes for CASRLAGLEYEQYF.

The rearrangement uses TRBV10-1 and TRBJ2-2; D is possibly TRBD1 or TRBD2 (5 bases each). Germline V lookup: CDR1 WNHNN, CDR2 SYGVQD (reference sequence). V shed 6 bases and J shed 3 bases, with 17 bases lying between them. The CDR3 consists of 16 residues. The CDR3 sequence: CASSGAVQGHTGELFF. The CDR3 DNA reads TGCGCCAGCAGCGGGGCAGTGCAGGGCCACACCGGGGAGCTGTTTTTT.

The chain links TRBV27 to TRBJ2-5; D might be TRBD1 (6 bases). V dropped 2 bases and J dropped 4 bases, with 14 bases sitting between them. Germline loops: CDR1 MNHEY, CDR2 SMNVEV (reference sequence). The CDR3 contains 15 residues. The CDR3 bases are TGTGCCAGCAGTTTAAGCCCAGGGGCCGGAGAGACCCAGTACTTC. Its protein product is CASSLSPGAGETQYF.

The chain uses TRBV7-2 and TRBJ2-2, with 9 bases identical to TRBD1. Looked up from germline, CDR1 is SGHTA and CDR2 is FQGNSA. The CDR3 is 14 amino acids. After removal of 5 bases from V and 6 bases from J, the junction contained 4 bases not matched to a gene. CDR3 sequence: CASSRDRAAGELFF. The CDR3 nucleotides read TGTGCCAGCAGCAGGGACAGGGCGGCCGGGGAGCTGTTTTTT.

This rearrangement joins TRBV28 to TRBJ2-3; the match to TRBD2 covers 10 bases. V shed 11 bases and J 2 bases; nucleotides not matched to a gene: 16. Germline V gene sequence: CDR1 MDHEN, CDR2 SYDVKM. CDR3 length: 17 amino acids. In DNA, the CDR3 is TGTGCCGGTGCGGCTAGCGGGAGCCGAATATACACAGATACGCAGTATTTT. It codes for CAGAASGSRIYTDTQYF. The full variable domain, in which reference TRBV28 and TRBJ2-3 provide the parts outside the CDR3, is DVKVTQSSRYLVKRTGEKVFLECVQDMDHENMFWYRQDPGLGLRLIYFSYDVKMKEKGDIPEGYSVSREKKERFSLILESASTNQTSMYLCAGAASGSRIYTDTQYFGPGTRLTVL.

The chain joins TRBV4-1 to TRBJ1-5, with D maybe TRBD1 (5 bases). This CDR3 has 15 residues. V dropped 1 base and J dropped 8 bases, with 15 bases sitting between them. Germline CDR1 is MGHRA and CDR2 is YSYEKL. The CDR3, as DNA: TGCGCCAGCAGCCAAGGTAACAGGCCCAGTGAGCCCCAGCATTTT. Its translation is CASSQGNRPSEPQHF.

This clone occurred a few times. The V gene is TRBV5-1, the J gene TRBJ1-4, with D perhaps matching TRBD1 (5 bases). The V end was cut by 4 bases, the J end by 3 bases, with 10 bases between. The CDR3 runs 14 residues. Germline CDR1 is SGHRS and CDR2 is YFSETQ. The chain's CDR3 is CASSAQAANEKLFF. The DNA of the CDR3 is TGCGCCAGCAGCGCACAGGCAGCTAATGAAAAACTGTTTTTT.

The genes are TRBV20-1 and TRBJ1-1; D gene unclear. CDR1 is DFQATT, CDR2 SNEGSKA, per germline (reference sequence). This CDR3 has 10 amino acids. V was cut by 6 bases and J by 11 bases, with 13 bases left in between. The CDR3 region is CSAGYPTAFF. The CDR3 bases are TGCAGTGCAGGATATCCGACGGCTTTCTTT.

J is TRBJ1-4 and V is TRBV18, with D possibly being TRBD1 (6 bases). Germline CDR1 KGHSH, CDR2 LQKENI. V was shortened by 3 bases and J by 8 bases, with 16 bases between the two germline ends. The CDR3 has 15 residues. The DNA for the CDR3 is TGTGCCAGCTCACCCAATGCACAGGGTGAGGAAAAACTGTTTTTT. Residues: CASSPNAQGEEKLFF. The variable domain in full, with the rest retrieved from reference TRBV18 and TRBJ1-4, is NAGVMQNPRHLVRRRGQEARLRCSPMKGHSHVYWYRQLPEEGLKFMVYLQKENIIDESGMPKERFSAEFPKEGPSILRIQQVVRGDSAAYFCASSPNAQGEEKLFFGSGTQLSVL.

This chain uses TRBV10-3 with TRBJ2-5; D may match TRBD1 or TRBD2 (6 bases each). CDR3 size: 14 residues. Trimming shortened V by 6 bases and J by 5 bases, and 16 bases separated the two germline ends. In germline, CDR1 is ENHRY, CDR2 SYGVKD. The DNA for the CDR3 is TGTGCCATCAGCCGGTTCGGGGGCAAGGAGACCCAGTACTTC. Its protein is CAISRFGGKETQYF.

V is TRBV27 and J is TRBJ2-7, with unresolved D. Germline CDR1 and CDR2: MNHEY and SMNVEV (reference sequence). V lost 2 bases to trimming and J lost 3 bases, with 8 bases between them. The CDR3 runs to 13 residues. CDR3 sequence: CASSLKADYEQYF. The CDR3 nucleotides read TGTGCCAGCAGTTTAAAGGCAGACTACGAGCAGTACTTC.